These T cell receptor beta chains were read from a single sample in a study of T cell responses to AZD1222 COVID-19 vaccine. Assay: immunoSEQ multiplex PCR; the TCRdb copy retains only in-frame clones and omits some. The data show roughly 150,000 clones, with roughly 80% seen just once and 4.1% held by the top ten. The sequenced sample was peripheral blood, obtained on day 0 of AZD1222 vaccination. These receptors were taken from an adult in good health. Both conserved end residues are part of each CDR3.

V	J	CDR3
TRBV5-5	TRBJ1-4	CASSLGGRVNEKLFF
TRBV14	TRBJ1-1	CASSRETGWGAFF
TRBV28	TRBJ2-7	CASGTTFYEQYF
TRBV10-3	TRBJ1-4	CAISADGPGNEKLFF
TRBV29-1	TRBJ1-1	CSTLNRDSPNTEAFF
TRBV20-1	TRBJ1-2	CSASLVGANYGYTF
TRBV15	TRBJ1-4	CATSRDNGDSNEKLFF
TRBV7-9	TRBJ1-4	CASSLGQYNEKLFF
TRBV14	TRBJ1-3	CASSQDRFLQGNTIYF
TRBV9	TRBJ2-1	CASSPQGGGVNDNEQFF
TRBV19	TRBJ2-7	CASRVQGQGLYEQYF
TRBV7-3	TRBJ1-1	CASSLGGGMNTEAFF
TRBV11-3	TRBJ1-6	CATPVPLHF
TRBV27	TRBJ1-6	CASSPGTLRHLHF
TRBV7-2	TRBJ2-5	CASSTRTGLETQYF
TRBV28	TRBJ2-7	CASQTTTYEQYF
TRBV18	TRBJ2-2	CASSPKGTGELFF
TRBV5-6	TRBJ1-5	CASSFQGAQPQHF
TRBV2	TRBJ1-1	CASSRLTGHSTEAFF
TRBV2	TRBJ1-2	CASRTGGNGYTF
TRBV10-1	TRBJ1-2	CASSPTGGYGYTF
TRBV15	TRBJ1-1	CATSRGTGMYTEAFF
TRBV30	TRBJ2-3	CAWRGSGGAGTDTQYF
TRBV5-1	TRBJ1-2	CASSLQGPEGYTF
TRBV12-3/TRBV12-4	TRBJ1-6	CASSTSADSPLHF
TRBV4-1	TRBJ1-5	CASSTRQDSNQPQHF
TRBV27	TRBJ1-2	CASKPMAAALGYTF
TRBV27	TRBJ1-6	CASRPPTASSYNSPLHF
TRBV30	TRBJ1-3	CAWSLGQSSSGNTIYF
TRBV29-1	TRBJ1-2	CSVESSGYGYTF
TRBV29-1	TRBJ2-1	CSVEDRGQGAWEQFF
TRBV5-1	TRBJ1-1	CASSLEDRGLPEAFF
TRBV13	TRBJ2-7	CASRLGAGTGDEQYF
TRBV6-6	TRBJ2-7	CASKPSGFGEQYF
TRBV9	TRBJ1-2	CASSLGQGNYGYTF
TRBV19	TRBJ1-5	CASSINDRQPQHF
TRBV24-1	TRBJ1-2	CATSDLRGYTF
TRBV6-2/TRBV6-3	TRBJ2-7	CASSYGLAGPEQYF
TRBV21-1	TRBJ2-5	CASSKGRGAQYF
TRBV30	TRBJ1-1	CALSSGQGHTEAFF
TRBV27	TRBJ1-6	CASRGAGGNYNSPLHF
TRBV6-6	TRBJ1-3	CASRAAGGGNTIYF
TRBV6-6	TRBJ2-4	CASGGGGGQNIQYF
TRBV28	TRBJ1-1	CASSPPGGVGVNTEAFF
TRBV24-1	TRBJ1-4	CATSDRGVNEKLFF
TRBV4-1	TRBJ2-3	CASSHPGPTDTQYF
TRBV30	TRBJ1-3	CAWSSGNTIYF
TRBV2	TRBJ1-4	CASSEEDRLNEKLFF
TRBV25-1	TRBJ1-3	CASSAYPLVSGNTIYF
TRBV7-2	TRBJ1-2	CASSLVNGQGDGYTF
TRBV5-1	TRBJ2-5	CASSLGGIGQGRETQYF
TRBV6-6	TRBJ1-6	CASSYNRRNGNSPLHF
TRBV2	TRBJ1-3	CASSGSGSGNTIYF
TRBV5-4	TRBJ1-3	CASTRQSSGNTIYF
TRBV14	TRBJ1-2	CASSQGDNRGNYGYTF